This T cell receptor (beta chain) came from a study of cytomegalovirus exposure and HLA in healthy donors. PCR employed 60 Vbeta and 13 Jbeta primers. Profiled with immunoSEQ multiplex PCR; TCRdb holds only in-frame clones, not every one. The table shows about 150,000 clones, with over 70% occurring only once. Concerning this clone: Its antigen remains unknown.

Study results and caveats: From TCR beta sequences, most subjects' HLA-A and HLA-B alleles were reportedly predicted accurately. In a later analysis, DRB1 alleles had the most associated TCRs; HLA-C alleles the fewest.

Nominally healthy donors were sampled, though unrecorded immune exposures were likely. Germline assignment: CDR1 SGHNT and CDR2 YYREEE (reference sequence). This CDR3 region has 16 residues. Trimming removed 4 bases from V and 3 bases from J, with 19 bases in between. Sequenced: PBMCs. This chain uses TRBV5-4 with TRBJ1-2, with D possibly TRBD1 on 6 matching bases. This TCR came from a woman aged 40-49 years in good health and CMV-seronegative. The CDR3 protein is CASSNIPLKGDYGYTF. CDR3 DNA: TGTGCCAGCAGCAACATTCCCCTTAAGGGGGACTATGGCTACACCTTC.